This T cell receptor (beta chain) came from a study of T cell repertoires in cytomegalovirus infection (dated by TCRdb to between 2017 and 2020). Describing the broader study: Donor HLA type was relevant to the analysis, as public TCR beta signatures indicated carriage of CMV infection together with the matching HLA type.

Compared with germline, V lacks 4 bases and J lacks 1 base; bases without a gene match: 3. In the germline V gene, CDR1 corresponds to SNHLY and CDR2 to FYNNEI. From the cysteine up to the phenylalanine, the CDR3 has a length of 16 residues. Here the CDR3 DNA is all that survives: 48 bases in frame from base 1. Points the paper makes about the study in general: The ex vivo response was dominated by HLA-C-restricted CMV-specific TCR beta clonotypes, which also provided the single most frequent clonotype in two of eight donors. In both this cohort and an independent roughly 360-donor cohort, the cumulative frequency of public TCR beta family members distinguished carriers of CMV infection plus the relevant HLA type.

Concerning this clonotype: What antigen it recognizes has not been identified. Per-base quality was not reported, and no clone a single base away is much larger than it.

These reads were obtained on an Illumina HiSeq 1500. In TCRdb, the public reads were trimmed at Q25 with fastp and aligned with MiXCR, with productive beta chains retained. Rows are unified per CDR3 protein, each entry keeping the most common DNA and genes. The sample includes 150,000 to 200,000 distinct CDR3 sequences, with less than 9.5% observed a single time. About 4.6% of the sample is in the top ten clones. The chain employs TRBV2 and TRBJ2-3; TRBD2 fits 12 bases in the junction. This clonotype originated in a human donor in good health (CMV status not recorded). Some clones in this sample may be carry-over from other donors' samples. Sequencing was done on a sample of PBMCs. The CDR3 region: CASSARTSGGTDTQYF. The DNA is TGTGCCAGCAGTGCCCGGACTAGCGGGGGCACAGATACGCAGTATTTT.